A single sample is the source of the 2 T cell receptor beta chains below, sequenced in a study of CD8 T cells in ankylosing spondylitis. TCRdb fed the 5' RACE reads into MiXCR, producing one record per CDR3 protein. The data show about 160,000 distinct CDR3 sequences, 15% to 20% seen once. The sequenced sample consisted of blood, either unsorted or a sorted T cell fraction (not recorded which). The receptors stem from a male donor with ankylosing spondylitis or in good health (not recorded which).

At least ten counts were recorded for this clonotype. The gene calls are TRBV5-1 and TRBJ2-7; no firm D call. CDR3 length equals 14 residues. The germline gives CDR1 SGHRS, CDR2 YFSETQ. The V end was cut by 0 bases, the J end by 0 bases, with 7 bases between. CDR3 in amino acids: CASSLGQNSYEQYF. The CDR3 coding sequence is TGCGCCAGCAGCTTGGGTCAGAACTCCTACGAGCAGTACTTC.

The chain joins TRBV18 to TRBJ1-1; perhaps TRBD1 as D (5 bases). This CDR3 has 14 amino acids. Germline V lookup: CDR1 KGHSH, CDR2 LQKENI. Between the trimmed V and J ends, which lost 3 bases and 7 bases, there was a span of 15 bases. DNA of the CDR3: TGTGCCAGCTCACCCCAAGAAGGGGCCATTGAAGCTTTCTTT. Protein: CASSPQEGAIEAFF.